This TCR beta chain appears in the sequencing data of a study of response to subunit inactivated influenza vaccine. This CDR3 has 13 residues. Trimming left V 0 bases short and J 8 bases short, with 13 bases between. CDR1 is GTSNPN, CDR2 SVGIG, per germline (reference sequence). This clonotype was counted once. TCRdb analysed the RT-PCR reads with MiXCR anew, one entry per CDR3 protein. The table has around 150,000 distinct CDR3 sequences, approximately 10% seen once. This sequence joins TRBV30 and TRBJ1-1; D is undetermined. The receptor's source is a man aged 45-65 years who received an inactivated influenza vaccine. The material sequenced was non-naive T cells sorted from PBMCs, taken roughly 45 days after vaccination. The CDR3: CAWSVSVNREAFF. Here the CDR3 DNA reads TGTGCCTGGAGTGTATCGGTTAATAGGGAAGCTTTCTTT.